This TCR beta chain was sequenced for a study of cytomegalovirus exposure and HLA in healthy donors. Whole-study findings and limits: Within an earlier analysis, most TCR beta V segments proved productive either about 87% or about 30% of the time. Researchers counted around 150 TCR beta chains as cytomegalovirus-associated.

This clone was detected a few times. What it recognizes is unknown. The study ran its PCR with 60 Vbeta and 13 Jbeta primers. Assay: immunoSEQ multiplex PCR; the TCRdb copy retains only in-frame clones and omits some. The data show about 210,000 clones, with about 90% seen just once and about 1% held by the top ten. Among the donors, all were healthy bone marrow donors. V dropped 6 bases and J dropped 2; count of bases not matched to a gene: 12. The CDR3 is 17 amino acids. In germline, CDR1 is MDHEN, CDR2 SYDVKM. This TCR derives from a boy aged 2 to 9 in good health and CMV-seronegative. V is TRBV28 and J is TRBJ2-5, with TRBD2 matching 10 bases. Sequencing was carried out using PBMCs. CDR3 loop: CASSRTSGKRGQETQYF. CDR3 nucleotide sequence: TGTGCCAGCAGCCGTACTAGCGGGAAGAGGGGGCAAGAGACCCAGTACTTC.